The entry that follows covers one TCR beta chain sequence. The data were taken from a study of blood T cell repertoires in COVID-19. Measured with immunoSEQ multiplex PCR; TCRdb has only the in-frame clones, and not every one. The profile shows 100,000 to 150,000 clones, around 80% of them singletons. CDR1 and CDR2 (germline): MGHRA, YSYEKL. V lost 0 bases and J 8 bases, leaving 17 bases between the germline ends. CDR3 length: 17 residues. The chain combines TRBV4-1 with TRBJ1-6; tentative D call: TRBD1 (5 bases). The clonotype originates from a young man with COVID-19, enrolled during active disease. Sequences were obtained from peripheral blood. Here the CDR3 DNA reads TGCGCCAGCAGCCAAGATCGCGGGACCTTCAGGGATTCACCCCTCCACTTT. This codes for CASSQDRGTFRDSPLHF.